This is a list of T cell receptor beta chains from one sample in a study of Siglec-9 on CD8 T cells in melanoma. The data were produced by immunoSEQ multiplex PCR, yet TCRdb's version contains in-frame clones alone and is incomplete. The data contain more than 25,000 clones, 80% of them singletons. The sample was Siglec-9- CD8+ T cells sorted from blood. Receptors originate from a human donor in good health. CDR3s include the opening cysteine and the closing phenylalanine or tryptophan. Each record gives: clone size, J gene, D gene, V gene, CDR3 DNA, CDR3 protein. The D gene is left open where the match is weak. Expanded clones get a size class; other rows say once, few or many, or leave the size out.

size: -
J: TRBJ2-3
D: -
V: TRBV5-6
DNA: TGTGCCAGCAGCCCCGGACTCGCGTCAGATACGCAGTATTTT
CDR3: CASSPGLASDTQYF

size: -
J: TRBJ1-2
D: TRBD1
V: TRBV13
DNA: TGTGCCAGCGCACCGGGACAGGGGGTTTATGGCTACACCTTC
CDR3: CASAPGQGVYGYTF

size: -
J: TRBJ2-5
D: TRBD1
V: TRBV11-2
DNA: TGTGCCAGCAGCACACCCGAAGGCAGGGGGAGAGGGACCCAGTACTTC
CDR3: CASSTPEGRGRGTQYF

size: -
J: TRBJ1-5
D: -
V: TRBV5-1
DNA: TGCGCCAGCAGCTTGTATACAGGTCCCCACAATCAGCCCCAGCATTTT
CDR3: CASSLYTGPHNQPQHF

size: -
J: TRBJ1-1
D: -
V: TRBV19
DNA: TGTGCCAGTAGTCCCCTCGGACGGCCCATGAACACTGAAGCTTTCTTT
CDR3: CASSPLGRPMNTEAFF

size: once
J: TRBJ2-1
D: TRBD2
V: TRBV27
DNA: TGTGCCAGCAGTCCGCGGGAGCGGTATAATGAGCAGTTCTTC
CDR3: CASSPRERYNEQFF

size: -
J: TRBJ2-5
D: -
V: TRBV4-2
DNA: TGTGCCAGCAGCCAGACTCGCGGGGAGACCCAGTACTTC
CDR3: CASSQTRGETQYF

size: few
J: TRBJ1-1
D: TRBD1
V: TRBV30
DNA: TGTGCCTGGGAGGCCTTAGACCCCGGGACAGTAAACACTGAAGCTTTCTTT
CDR3: CAWEALDPGTVNTEAFF

size: -
J: TRBJ2-1
D: TRBD2
V: TRBV25-1
DNA: TGTGCCAGCAGTGATTTACGCGGGAGTAGGAATGAGCAGTTCTTC
CDR3: CASSDLRGSRNEQFF

size: -
J: TRBJ1-5
D: -
V: TRBV5-4
DNA: TGTGCCAGCAGCTCAGGGATCGGTCAGCCCCAGCATTTT
CDR3: CASSSGIGQPQHF

size: -
J: TRBJ2-3
D: TRBD2
V: TRBV27
DNA: TGTGCCAGCAGTTTTTTAGCGGGGAGTACAGATACGCAGTATTTT
CDR3: CASSFLAGSTDTQYF

size: -
J: TRBJ1-2
D: -
V: TRBV15
DNA: TGTGCCACCAGCAGGGACAGCTACGACCTCTATGGCTACACCTTC
CDR3: CATSRDSYDLYGYTF

size: -
J: TRBJ1-2
D: -
V: TRBV5-1
DNA: TGCGCCAGCAGCCCACTCCAGGAGTCGGGCTATGGCTACACCTTC
CDR3: CASSPLQESGYGYTF

size: -
J: TRBJ2-3
D: TRBD1
V: TRBV19
DNA: TGTGCCAGTGGGACAGGGGCTAGCACAGATACGCAGTATTTT
CDR3: CASGTGASTDTQYF

size: -
J: TRBJ1-6
D: TRBD1
V: TRBV28
DNA: TGTGCCAGCAGTCCCGGGACAGGGTCAAATTCACCCCTCCACTTT
CDR3: CASSPGTGSNSPLHF

size: -
J: TRBJ2-1
D: -
V: TRBV27
DNA: TGTGCCAGCAGGGCTGTCCAGGGGAAGACGGAGCAGTTCTTC
CDR3: CASRAVQGKTEQFF

size: -
J: TRBJ2-1
D: -
V: TRBV19
DNA: TGTGCCAGTAGTATAGATAAAGGAGCGGCTAGCAGGCCCAGGGGCTACAATGAGCAGTTCTTC
CDR3: CASSIDKGAASRPRGYNEQFF

size: -
J: TRBJ2-3
D: TRBD2
V: TRBV9
DNA: TGTGCCAGCAGCACCGGGACTAGCGGGCCGGCGGATACGCAGTATTTT
CDR3: CASSTGTSGPADTQYF

size: once
J: TRBJ2-4
D: TRBD1
V: TRBV7-9
DNA: TGTGCCAGCAGCCCATTACAGGGGACCATTCAGTACTTC
CDR3: CASSPLQGTIQYF

size: once
J: TRBJ2-3
D: TRBD1
V: TRBV10-2
DNA: TGCGCCAGCAGCGAGACAGGGGCAGATACGCAGTATTTT
CDR3: CASSETGADTQYF

size: once
J: TRBJ2-2
D: -
V: TRBV6-5
DNA: TGTGCCAGCAGTTACTTGAGGGGCGACACCGGGGAGCTGTTTTTT
CDR3: CASSYLRGDTGELFF

size: -
J: TRBJ1-6
D: -
V: TRBV13
DNA: TGTGCCAGCAGTCAGGGCCACTCCTATAATTCACCCCTCCACTTT
CDR3: CASSQGHSYNSPLHF

size: medium-sized
J: TRBJ2-1
D: TRBD2
V: TRBV7-6
DNA: TGTGCCAGCAGCCCAGCGGGGGGGCAGGATGAGCAGTTCTTC
CDR3: CASSPAGGQDEQFF

size: few
J: TRBJ2-3
D: TRBD2
V: TRBV6-4
DNA: TGTGCCAGCAGTGACTCGACTAGCGGGAGCACAGATACGCAGTATTTT
CDR3: CASSDSTSGSTDTQYF

size: -
J: TRBJ2-2
D: TRBD1
V: TRBV7-9
DNA: TGTGCCAGCAGCTTAGCAAGGGGGCGAAGCACCGGGGAGCTGTTTTTT
CDR3: CASSLARGRSTGELFF

size: -
J: TRBJ2-7
D: TRBD1
V: TRBV11-2
DNA: TGTGCCAGCAGCTCCCCCGGGACAGGGGGTTACGAGCAGTACTTC
CDR3: CASSSPGTGGYEQYF

size: -
J: TRBJ1-4
D: -
V: TRBV6-5
DNA: TGTGCCAGCAGCTCTGGCCGGGGAGACGAAAAACTGTTTTTT
CDR3: CASSSGRGDEKLFF

size: -
J: TRBJ1-4
D: -
V: TRBV5-4
DNA: TGTGCCAGCAGCTCCACGGTAGGGGATGAAAAACTGTTTTTT
CDR3: CASSSTVGDEKLFF

size: -
J: TRBJ2-1
D: -
V: TRBV11-2
DNA: TGTGCCAGCAGCTTAAATACGGACGGGCGCTACAATGAGCAGTTCTTC
CDR3: CASSLNTDGRYNEQFF

size: -
J: TRBJ2-1
D: TRBD2
V: TRBV6-4
DNA: TGTGCCAGCAGTGAACTAGCGGGAGGGATCAATGAGCAGTTCTTC
CDR3: CASSELAGGINEQFF

size: few
J: TRBJ1-4
D: -
V: TRBV2
DNA: TGTGCCAGCACTGACGGGCAGGGAGTTGAAAAACTGTTTTTT
CDR3: CASTDGQGVEKLFF

size: -
J: TRBJ2-1
D: -
V: TRBV29-1
DNA: TGCAGCGTTGTACTAGCCCTCTCTGTAGAGCAGTTCTTC
CDR3: CSVVLALSVEQFF

size: -
J: TRBJ2-1
D: -
V: TRBV5-6
DNA: TGTGCCAGCAGCTTCAACTCCTACAATGAGCAGTTCTTC
CDR3: CASSFNSYNEQFF

size: -
J: TRBJ2-7
D: -
V: TRBV29-1
DNA: TGCAGCGTTGAGGTGTCTCCCCGCTCCTACGAGCAGTACTTC
CDR3: CSVEVSPRSYEQYF

size: -
J: TRBJ1-1
D: -
V: TRBV29-1
DNA: TGCAGCGTTGAAGAGCCGGGGAACACTGAAGCTTTCTTT
CDR3: CSVEEPGNTEAFF

size: -
J: TRBJ2-3
D: -
V: TRBV7-6
DNA: TGTGCCAGCAGTACCAACCCGGGAGCCCGCACAGATACGCAGTATTTT
CDR3: CASSTNPGARTDTQYF

size: -
J: TRBJ2-1
D: TRBD2
V: TRBV27
DNA: TGTGCCAGCGCATCGGGACTAGGTTCCTACAATGAGCAGTTCTTC
CDR3: CASASGLGSYNEQFF

size: -
J: TRBJ1-4
D: -
V: TRBV6-1
DNA: TGTGCCAGCAGTGAAGCATCGGGAACTAATGAAAAACTGTTTTTT
CDR3: CASSEASGTNEKLFF

size: -
J: TRBJ2-3
D: TRBD1
V: TRBV5-1
DNA: TGCGCCAGCAGCAAAGAAGGACAGGGGGTAGCCACAGATACGCAGTATTTT
CDR3: CASSKEGQGVATDTQYF

size: -
J: TRBJ1-5
D: -
V: TRBV7-9
DNA: TGTGCCAGCAGCTTAGGAACAGGGCCGGAGAGCAATCAGCCCCAGCATTTT
CDR3: CASSLGTGPESNQPQHF

size: -
J: TRBJ2-2
D: -
V: TRBV2
DNA: TGTGCCAGCACCGTTCGTGAGTCTAACACCGGGGAGCTGTTTTTT
CDR3: CASTVRESNTGELFF

size: -
J: TRBJ2-2
D: TRBD1
V: TRBV4-1
DNA: TGCGCCAGCAGGGTCCCGGGACAGGGGATCGGGGAGCTGTTTTTT
CDR3: CASRVPGQGIGELFF

size: -
J: TRBJ2-3
D: TRBD2
V: TRBV2
DNA: TGTGCCAGCAAGGGGGATGACTTGTCGAATAGCGGGAGACACGCAGATACGCAGTATTTT
CDR3: CASKGDDLSNSGRHADTQYF

size: -
J: TRBJ2-2
D: -
V: TRBV14
DNA: TGTGCCAGCAGCCAAGATTGGAGTAATGCGAACACCGGGGAGCTGTTTTTT
CDR3: CASSQDWSNANTGELFF

size: -
J: TRBJ2-2
D: TRBD2
V: TRBV4-1
DNA: TGCGCCAGCAGCCACGGAACTAGCGGGAGGCTCACCGGGGAGCTGTTTTTT
CDR3: CASSHGTSGRLTGELFF